This T cell receptor (beta chain) appears in the sequencing data of a study of T cells in Graves' hyperthyroidism and ophthalmopathy. Details on this clonotype: Antigen: not known.

Trimming pared 8 bases from V and 6 bases from J, leaving 16 bases between. Germline lookup yields CDR1 MNHEY and CDR2 SMNVEV (reference sequence). The CDR3 totals 14 residues. Study conclusions and caveats: Ophthalmopathy was model-predicted a median around 6.7 months pre-onset.

TCR beta CDR3 sequences were amplified from RNA transcripts. A first-round RT-PCR of the TCR CDR3 used the HTBI primer set. TCRdb reprocessed the multiplex PCR reads via MiXCR and lists one record per CDR3 protein. Seen here are 340,000 or so distinct CDR3 sequences, around a fifth observed once, and the top ten hold 50%. The rearrangement uses TRBV27 and TRBJ2-2; either TRBD1 or TRBD2 may supply D (5 bases each). Sequencing was done on a sample of blood. This TCR came from a woman between 50 and 59 years old with Graves' hyperthyroidism. CDR3 protein: CASGRVGVAGELFF. The CDR3 region has the DNA TGTGCCAGCGGCAGGGTCGGGGTGGCCGGGGAGCTGTTTTTT.